The rows below give T cell receptor beta chains drawn from one sample of a study of human thymus T cells. Repertoires were generated with immunoSEQ multiplex PCR, while TCRdb's copy carries only in-frame clones and drops some. The table includes tens of thousands of clones, 85% to 95% detected once. Sequences were obtained from thymus tissue. The source is a girl under three years old with a congenital heart defect but otherwise immunologically healthy. CDR3s leave out the opening cysteine and the closing phenylalanine or tryptophan. The order of the fields is V gene, clone size, J gene, CDR3 length, CDR3 protein. Some rows mark clone size as missing; the rest say once, few, many or name a class of expanded clone.

v_call: TRBV2
clone_size: -
j_call: TRBJ1-1
cdr3_length: 11
cdr3_aa: ASSEDRVTEAF

v_call: TRBV7-9
clone_size: -
j_call: TRBJ1-1
cdr3_length: 13
cdr3_aa: ASSLVRQGPPEAF

v_call: TRBV19
clone_size: -
j_call: TRBJ2-5
cdr3_length: 12
cdr3_aa: ASNQGYTRETQY

v_call: TRBV11-2
clone_size: -
j_call: TRBJ2-1
cdr3_length: 10
cdr3_aa: ASSPKYNEQF

v_call: TRBV18
clone_size: -
j_call: TRBJ2-7
cdr3_length: 16
cdr3_aa: ASSRLPPTSGCTYEQY

v_call: TRBV27
clone_size: -
j_call: TRBJ2-2
cdr3_length: 13
cdr3_aa: ASSLTTANTGELF

v_call: TRBV30
clone_size: -
j_call: TRBJ2-7
cdr3_length: 13
cdr3_aa: AWSDPQRECYEQY

v_call: TRBV5-1
clone_size: -
j_call: TRBJ1-1
cdr3_length: 11
cdr3_aa: ASSLRRGTEAF

v_call: TRBV28
clone_size: -
j_call: TRBJ2-5
cdr3_length: 12
cdr3_aa: ASSLIGQGETQY

v_call: TRBV7-9
clone_size: -
j_call: TRBJ2-5
cdr3_length: 14
cdr3_aa: ASSFVPRDVQETQY

v_call: TRBV5-1
clone_size: -
j_call: TRBJ2-3
cdr3_length: 13
cdr3_aa: ASSPGSGRADTQY

v_call: TRBV7-2
clone_size: -
j_call: TRBJ1-1
cdr3_length: 12
cdr3_aa: ASSPSDSPSEAF

v_call: TRBV5-1
clone_size: once
j_call: TRBJ1-1
cdr3_length: 13
cdr3_aa: ASSLSTYRQVKAF

v_call: TRBV30
clone_size: -
j_call: TRBJ2-7
cdr3_length: 9
cdr3_aa: ALDPSYEQY

v_call: TRBV10-1
clone_size: once
j_call: TRBJ1-6
cdr3_length: 9
cdr3_aa: ASSANSPLH

v_call: TRBV12-5
clone_size: -
j_call: TRBJ2-7
cdr3_length: 11
cdr3_aa: ASGLGTDYEQY

v_call: TRBV4-3
clone_size: -
j_call: TRBJ1-4
cdr3_length: 13
cdr3_aa: ASSQIQTTNEKLF

v_call: TRBV7-2
clone_size: -
j_call: TRBJ2-7
cdr3_length: 15
cdr3_aa: ASSFHKTGTGIHEQY

v_call: TRBV23-1
clone_size: -
j_call: TRBJ2-2
cdr3_length: 11
cdr3_aa: ASREGPTGELF

v_call: TRBV5-6
clone_size: -
j_call: TRBJ1-2
cdr3_length: 10
cdr3_aa: ASRGPNYGYT

v_call: TRBV7-9
clone_size: -
j_call: TRBJ2-1
cdr3_length: 12
cdr3_aa: ASSLGDWLNEQF

v_call: TRBV13
clone_size: -
j_call: TRBJ2-5
cdr3_length: 12
cdr3_aa: ASSPRPGEETQY

v_call: TRBV2
clone_size: -
j_call: TRBJ2-1
cdr3_length: 14
cdr3_aa: ASRLTSSGRRNEQF

v_call: TRBV19
clone_size: -
j_call: TRBJ1-1
cdr3_length: 12
cdr3_aa: ASSILLGQREAF

v_call: TRBV5-1
clone_size: once
j_call: TRBJ2-1
cdr3_length: 16
cdr3_aa: ASSLWTSGKTLYNEQF

v_call: TRBV7-2
clone_size: -
j_call: TRBJ1-5
cdr3_length: 10
cdr3_aa: ASSSTGQPQH

v_call: TRBV28
clone_size: -
j_call: TRBJ2-3
cdr3_length: 15
cdr3_aa: ASSPPGGGKSTDTQY

v_call: TRBV7-9
clone_size: -
j_call: TRBJ2-5
cdr3_length: 15
cdr3_aa: ASSAGQGAGWQETQY

v_call: TRBV29-1
clone_size: -
j_call: TRBJ2-7
cdr3_length: 14
cdr3_aa: SVERSGRDSPSEQY

v_call: TRBV7-2
clone_size: -
j_call: TRBJ1-1
cdr3_length: 12
cdr3_aa: ASSGTGRATEAF

v_call: TRBV10-2
clone_size: -
j_call: TRBJ2-3
cdr3_length: 9
cdr3_aa: ASKGADTQY

v_call: TRBV5-1
clone_size: once
j_call: TRBJ2-7
cdr3_length: 14
cdr3_aa: ASSLERAGVSYEQY

v_call: TRBV18
clone_size: -
j_call: TRBJ2-1
cdr3_length: 12
cdr3_aa: ASSLAGGHNEQF

v_call: TRBV19
clone_size: once
j_call: TRBJ2-3
cdr3_length: 18
cdr3_aa: ASSTSGLAGPTLGTDTQY

v_call: TRBV14
clone_size: -
j_call: TRBJ2-2
cdr3_length: 16
cdr3_aa: ASSPRVGTGGNTGELF

v_call: TRBV18
clone_size: -
j_call: TRBJ1-2
cdr3_length: 14
cdr3_aa: ASSPKEYRPASGYT

v_call: TRBV7-9
clone_size: -
j_call: TRBJ2-7
cdr3_length: 13
cdr3_aa: ASSLHQGEGQGQY

v_call: TRBV7-8
clone_size: -
j_call: TRBJ1-1
cdr3_length: 12
cdr3_aa: ASSLTGDRTEAF

v_call: TRBV19
clone_size: few
j_call: TRBJ2-2
cdr3_length: 16
cdr3_aa: ASSTPTGAVKNTGELF

v_call: TRBV5-1
clone_size: -
j_call: TRBJ1-1
cdr3_length: 11
cdr3_aa: ASSLGHVTEAF

v_call: TRBV5-6
clone_size: -
j_call: TRBJ1-1
cdr3_length: 12
cdr3_aa: ASSLAQVNTEAF

v_call: TRBV7-6
clone_size: -
j_call: TRBJ2-7
cdr3_length: 13
cdr3_aa: ASSHPGGTPYEQY

v_call: TRBV5-6
clone_size: -
j_call: TRBJ1-2
cdr3_length: 13
cdr3_aa: ASSPKDRGQDGYT

v_call: TRBV30
clone_size: -
j_call: TRBJ1-5
cdr3_length: 12
cdr3_aa: AWSRSAGYQPQH

v_call: TRBV4-2
clone_size: -
j_call: TRBJ2-5
cdr3_length: 18
cdr3_aa: ASSQTIGRVPSGNQETQY

v_call: TRBV6-6
clone_size: -
j_call: TRBJ2-7
cdr3_length: 14
cdr3_aa: ASSHRGNSVPYEQY

v_call: TRBV27
clone_size: -
j_call: TRBJ1-4
cdr3_length: 11
cdr3_aa: ASSPTENEKLF

v_call: TRBV28
clone_size: -
j_call: TRBJ1-3
cdr3_length: 14
cdr3_aa: ASSPHSTGSGNTIY